Shown below are 21 T cell receptor beta chains from a single sample sequenced in a study of OX40 agonist ivuxolimab in advanced cancers. Data came from immunoSEQ multiplex PCR; TCRdb stores just in-frame clones and leaves some out. The sample shows about 61,000 clones, around 86% of them seen only once. The input for sequencing was CD4+ or CD8+ T cells sorted from blood, taken in a trial of the OX40 agonist ivuxolimab. The receptors derive from an adult with an advanced solid tumor such as melanoma, head and neck, liver or kidney cancer.

The rearrangement uses TRBV7-2 and TRBJ2-7, with D possibly being TRBD2 (6 bases). Per the germline V gene, CDR1 is SGHTA and CDR2 is FQGNSA. Trimming stripped 1 base from V and 6 bases from J, with 10 bases between. The CDR3 is made up of 13 amino acids. The CDR3 coding sequence is TGTGCCAGCAGCTTAGGACTAGGCCGCGAGCAGTACTTC. This sequence encodes CASSLGLGREQYF. Filled out from reference TRBV7-2 and TRBJ2-7, the complete variable domain reads GAGVSQSPSNKVTEKGKDVELRCDPISGHTALYWYRQSLGQGLEFLIYFQGNSAPDKSGLPSDRFSAERTGGSVSTLTIQRTQQEDSAVYLCASSLGLGREQYFGPGTRLTVT.

CDR3 residues: CAVHRAQYF. CDR3 bases: TGTGCCGTCCACAGGGCCCAGTACTTC. The chain is built from TRBV21-1 and TRBJ2-5; whether TRBD1, the table's D call, matches the DNA was not checked. TRBV21-1 is a listed pseudogene. The CDR3 extends over 9 amino acids.

The chain is built from TRBV2 and TRBJ1-5; possibly TRBD1 for D (6 bases). Germline CDR1 and CDR2: SNHLY and FYNNEI. V was clipped by 4 bases and J by 5 bases, with 12 bases between them. The CDR3 spans 14 residues. Written as DNA, the CDR3 is TGTGCCAGCAGTGGAGACAGGAGCTATCAGCCCCAGCATTTT. Translating it yields CASSGDRSYQPQHF.

V and J are TRBV7-2 and TRBJ2-3, with 11 positions matching TRBD2. This CDR3 has 12 amino acids. V lost 8 bases to trimming and J lost 5 bases; unmatched junction nucleotides: 0. Germline V gene data show CDR1 as SGHTA and CDR2 as FQGNSA. The CDR3 DNA is TGTGCCAGCGGACTAGCGGGAGATACGCAGTATTTT. It specifies CASGLAGDTQYF.

The chain joins TRBV18 to TRBJ1-2; 7 bases fit TRBD1. This CDR3 has 14 amino acids. Germline V CDR1 and CDR2: KGHSH, LQKENI. Trimming removed 3 bases from V and 2 bases from J; junction bases left unmatched: 3. The CDR3 here is CASSPRQGNYGYTF. DNA of the CDR3: TGTGCCAGCTCACCGCGACAGGGAAACTATGGCTACACCTTC.

The V call is TRBV7-2, the J call TRBJ1-5, with D maybe TRBD1 (5 bases). In germline, CDR1 is SGHTA, CDR2 FQGNSA. V was trimmed by 8 bases and J by 6 bases, leaving 14 bases between them. The CDR3 covers 13 residues. The CDR3 is CASGGRISQPQHF. In DNA, the CDR3 is TGTGCCAGCGGGGGGAGGATCAGTCAGCCCCAGCATTTT.

This chain joins TRBV7-3 and TRBJ1-6; TRBD1 matches at 8 bases. The V gene's germline CDR1 is SGHTA and CDR2 FQGTGA. V lost 6 bases to trimming and J lost 8 bases; unmatched junction nucleotides: 6. The CDR3 loop spans 14 amino acids. CDR3 coding DNA: TGTGCCAGCAGAACTACAGGGGGGGATTCACCCCTCCACTTT. Translated: CASRTTGGDSPLHF.

V gene TRBV28 combines with J gene TRBJ2-6; no clear D. The CDR3 loop spans 15 amino acids. CDR1 is MDHEN, CDR2 SYDVKM, per germline. Trimming cost V 1 base and J 9 bases, with 13 bases left between them. CDR3 DNA: TGTGCCAGCAGTTTATATTCGGGCACCTTCAACGTCCTGACTTTC. Residues: CASSLYSGTFNVLTF.

The J gene is TRBJ1-3, the V gene TRBV30, with no clear D. The CDR3 totals 14 residues. Germline CDR1 reads GTSNPN; CDR2 reads SVGIG (reference sequence). The germline V and J ends were trimmed by 5 bases and 2 bases, with 13 bases remaining between them. For the CDR3, the DNA is TGTGCCTGGCAACGAGAGGTGACTGGAAACACCATATATTTT. Encoded protein: CAWQREVTGNTIYF.

The rearrangement joins TRBV28 to TRBJ1-2, with D possibly matching TRBD1 (6 bases). This CDR3 comprises 20 residues. V was shortened by 6 bases and J by 5 bases, with 34 bases between the two germline ends. CDR1 is MDHEN and CDR2 is SYDVKM in the germline V gene. The CDR3 region is CASRPPIVVSRDKREYGYTF. In DNA, the CDR3 is TGTGCCAGCAGACCGCCAATTGTGGTCTCCCGGGACAAACGGGAGTATGGCTACACCTTC.

A note on this clone: A read error may produce the germline difference seen at one junction end. The gene calls are TRBV28 and TRBJ1-1; a possible D gene is TRBD1 (5 bases). The CDR3 extends over 12 amino acids. Germline-derived CDR1 and CDR2 are MDHEN and SYDVKM. CDR3 region: CASSTQGFPLKW. The CDR3 DNA reads TGTGCCAGCAGTACTCAGGGTTTTCCATTAAAGTGG.

The chain couples TRBV4-2 to TRBJ1-1; D remains unclear. Germline CDR1 reads LGHNA; CDR2 reads YNFKEQ. Trimming took 0 bases from V and 5 from J, leaving 10 bases between them. This CDR3 spans 14 amino acids. CDR3 amino acids: CASSQDPVFTEAFF. In nucleotides, the CDR3 is TGTGCCAGCAGCCAAGATCCCGTGTTTACTGAAGCTTTCTTT.

V is TRBV7-9 and J is TRBJ1-2; tentatively, D is TRBD1 (5 bases). V was pared by 3 bases and J by 7 bases, with 12 bases between. This CDR3 is 13 amino acids long. The germline CDR1 and CDR2 sequences are SEHNR and FQNEAQ (reference sequence). The CDR3 sequence is CASSFSGLGGYTF. DNA of the CDR3: TGTGCCAGCAGCTTTTCAGGGTTGGGTGGCTACACCTTC.

The chain carries TRBV7-7 and TRBJ2-2, with TRBD2 identical over 7 bases. The CDR3 runs 15 residues. The germline V gene encodes CDR1 SSHAT and CDR2 FNYEAQ (reference sequence). The trim removed 11 bases at V and 6 bases at J, leaving 15 bases unmatched. The CDR3 DNA sequence: TGTGCCCATTCGGAGTTCGGACTAGAGGCCGGGGAGCTGTTTTTT. Amino acid sequence: CAHSEFGLEAGELFF.

The chain employs TRBV11-2 and TRBJ2-5; D may correspond to TRBD1 or TRBD2 (6 bases each). CDR1 is SGHAT, CDR2 FQNNGV, per germline. There are 15 residues in the CDR3. The V and J ends lost 5 bases and 5 bases respectively, with 18 bases between them. The CDR3 nucleotides are TGTGCCAGCAGCGGGGGGACCCCGGGGGCGGAGACCCAGTACTTC. This gives the protein CASSGGTPGAETQYF.

The chain is built from TRBV2 and TRBJ1-4; D uncertain. CDR3 length: 11 residues. Trimming took off 7 bases at V and 5 bases at J, with 5 bases between the two ends. Germline V gives CDR1 SNHLY, CDR2 FYNNEI. CDR3 residues: CASIANEKLFF. The CDR3 nucleotides are TGTGCCAGCATTGCAAATGAAAAACTGTTTTTT. Variable domain in full (rest from reference TRBV2 and TRBJ1-4): EPEVTQTPSHQVTQMGQEVILRCVPISNHLYFYWYRQILGQKVEFLVSFYNNEISEKSEIFDDQFSVERPDGSNFTLKIRSTKLEDSAMYFCASIANEKLFFGSGTQLSVL.

V gene TRBV5-1 combines with J gene TRBJ2-5; weak D call: TRBD2 (5 bases). The ends were cut back, 4 bases at V and 1 base at J, with 14 bases in the middle. In germline, CDR1 is SGHRS, CDR2 YFSETQ. The CDR3 covers 15 residues. The CDR3 spells CASSPRTGPQETQYF. The CDR3 coding sequence is TGCGCCAGCAGCCCCCGGACTGGTCCCCAAGAGACCCAGTACTTC.

The chain employs TRBV7-2 and TRBJ2-5; TRBD1 is a possible D gene (5 bases). V gave up 1 base and J gave up 5 bases, with 11 bases separating them. Germline V gene lookup returns CDR1 SGHTA and CDR2 FQGNSA. The CDR3 covers 14 residues. The CDR3 region is CASSLEPAGETQYF. The CDR3 DNA follows: TGTGCCAGCAGCTTAGAGCCGGCAGGGGAGACCCAGTACTTC.

This chain uses TRBV6-1 with TRBJ2-3; D is ambiguous. Trimming left V 0 bases short and J 0 bases short, with 7 bases between. From germline, CDR1 is MNHNS and CDR2 SASEGT. This CDR3 has 15 amino acids. CDR3 amino acids: CASSEAGYSTDTQYF. CDR3 nucleotide sequence: TGTGCCAGCAGTGAAGCGGGGTATAGCACAGATACGCAGTATTTT.

The chain employs TRBV7-2 and TRBJ2-5; D gene ambiguous. The CDR3 spans 13 residues. The V gene lost 2 bases and the J gene lost 1 base, with 5 bases spanning the gap. Germline values: CDR1 SGHTA, CDR2 FQGNSA. CDR3 in DNA: TGTGCCAGCAGCTTATCCCTCCAAGAGACCCAGTACTTC. Translated, it gives CASSLSLQETQYF.

As for this clone: Its ends do not fully match the called genes, so a read error is possible. CDR3: CASSLDGTSGVGTQYF. For the CDR3, the DNA is TGTGCTAGCAGCTTAGACGGGACTAGCGGCGTGGGGACCCAGTACTTC. J is TRBJ2-5 and V is TRBV7-7; 11 bases are a match to TRBD2. This CDR3 comprises 16 residues. CDR1 is SSHAT and CDR2 is FNYEAQ in the germline V gene (reference sequence). Variable domain in full (rest from reference TRBV7-7 and TRBJ2-5): GAGVSQSPRYKVTKRGQDVTLRCDPISSHATLYWYQQALGQGPEFLTYFNYEAQPDKSGLPSDRFSAERPEGSISTLTIQRTEQRDSAMYRCASSLDGTSGVGTQYFGPGTRLLVL.